Below, one TCR beta chain is given with its context. The antigen is undetermined. This entry comes from a study of a mutant IDH1 vaccine in newly diagnosed glioma. Study-level points and caveats: Pseudoprogression looked unconnected to shifts in top peripheral T cell clonotypes.

Clones were sequenced by immunoSEQ multiplex PCR, and TCRdb holds only the in-frame ones, with some missing. Among 43,000 or so clones listed, around 84% were seen once. This CDR3 comprises 15 residues. The V gene's germline CDR1 is SGHDN and CDR2 FVKESK. The V and J ends lost 5 bases and 2 bases respectively, with 13 bases between them. Noted time point: week 23, last vaccination. All doses held 300 ug of mutant IDH1 20-mer peptide, with topical imiquimod. Each donor presented with a new WHO grade 3 or 4 astrocytoma that tested IDH1-mutant and showed ATRX loss. This TCR derives from a young woman with glioma. Some clones in this sample may be carry-over from other donors' samples. The genes are TRBV14 and TRBJ2-1, with TRBD2 as a possible D gene (6 bases). The sequenced sample was PBMCs, obtained from a glioma patient whose treatment included an IDH1 peptide vaccine. CDR3 DNA sequence: TGTGCCAGCAGCGAAGGGACTTGGGCCTACAATGAGCAGTTCTTC. This encodes CASSEGTWAYNEQFF.